A single sample gave rise to the 13 T cell receptor beta chains below, sequenced in a study of blood T cell repertoires in COVID-19. Here immunoSEQ multiplex PCR was the method, and the copy in TCRdb shows in-frame clones only, minus some. Counted here are about 200,000 clones, 82% occurring once; the ten biggest clones make up over 7%. Sequenced sample: peripheral blood. These receptor sequences come from a woman older than 75 with COVID-19, enrolled during active disease.

The CDR3 DNA sequence: TGTGCCAGCAGCGTGCAGGGGAACTATGGCTACACCTTC. Translation: CASSVQGNYGYTF. V and J are TRBV7-9 and TRBJ1-2; TRBD1 is a possible D gene (6 bases). Germline V gives CDR1 SEHNR, CDR2 FQNEAQ (reference sequence). Trimming cost V 5 bases and J 2 bases, with 9 bases left between them. This CDR3 is built from 13 residues.

Comment on this clone: One end of the junction varies from germline; a read error may be responsible. V usage is TRBV28 and J usage is TRBJ1-6; no clear D. The germline gives CDR1 MDHEN, CDR2 SYDVKM. The CDR3 totals 10 residues. In nucleotides, the CDR3 is TGTGCCAGCAGCAACATGGTTCCTGTCTTT. Its translation is CASSNMVPVF.

The rearrangement joins TRBV15 to TRBJ1-4; D not resolved. Germline CDR1 is LNHNV and CDR2 is YYDKDF (reference sequence). The CDR3 consists of 14 residues. Trimming stripped 7 bases from V and 0 bases from J, with 9 bases between. CDR3 amino acids: CATKQPATNEKLFF. The CDR3, as DNA: TGTGCCACCAAACAGCCCGCAACTAATGAAAAACTGTTTTTT.

The chain has TRBV4-1 and TRBJ1-4; TRBD1 might be the D (5 bases). V lost 2 bases and J lost 4, with 17 bases in between. In germline, CDR1 is MGHRA, CDR2 YSYEKL. The CDR3 has 17 residues. CDR3 amino acids: CASSQRGVGEGNEKLFF. The CDR3 coding sequence is TGCGCCAGCAGCCAACGGGGGGTGGGGGAAGGTAATGAAAAACTGTTTTTT.

This chain uses TRBV5-1 with TRBJ1-2; no definite D call. The ends were cut back, 4 bases at V and 2 bases at J, with 9 bases in the middle. The CDR3 runs 13 residues. In germline, CDR1 is SGHRS, CDR2 YFSETQ. The CDR3 spells CASSHGMNYGYTF. For the CDR3, the DNA is TGCGCCAGCAGCCACGGGATGAACTATGGCTACACCTTC.

The chain employs TRBV5-4 and TRBJ2-6; tentative D call: TRBD1 (5 bases). This CDR3 comprises 18 residues. The V end lost 6 bases, the J end lost 2 bases, and 21 bases lay between the germline ends. From germline, CDR1 is SGHNT and CDR2 YYREEE (reference sequence). The CDR3 here is CASTDRWGLIPGANVLTF. The CDR3 DNA is TGTGCCAGCACCGATCGTTGGGGCCTTATACCTGGGGCCAACGTCCTGACTTTC. The full variable domain, its missing parts supplied by reference TRBV5-4 and TRBJ2-6, is ETGVTQSPTHLIKTRGQQVTLRCSSQSGHNTVSWYQQALGQGPQFIFQYYREEENGRGNFPPRFSGLQFPNYSSELNVNALELDDSALYLCASTDRWGLIPGANVLTFGAGSRLTVL.

The table lists this clone with a few counts. The chain couples TRBV19 to TRBJ1-4, with D possibly being TRBD1 (6 bases). The germline V gene has CDR1 LNHDA and CDR2 SQIVND (reference sequence). The CDR3 is made up of 15 amino acids. Trimming removed 3 bases at V and 5 bases at J, with 13 bases between. DNA for the CDR3: TGTGCCAGTAGTATGGGGGGGCTCGGCAATGAAAAACTGTTTTTT. Its protein is CASSMGGLGNEKLFF.

The V and J genes are TRBV27 and TRBJ1-3; D unclear. V lost 5 bases and J 0 bases, leaving 17 bases between the germline ends. CDR1 and CDR2 from the germline V gene are MNHEY and SMNVEV (reference sequence). This CDR3 region has 17 residues. The CDR3, as DNA: TGTGCCAGCAGTCTCCGGGATCTATTCTCCTCTGGAAACACCATATATTTT. This encodes CASSLRDLFSSGNTIYF.

V and J are TRBV6-5 and TRBJ1-1; no clear D gene. The length of the CDR3 is 14 residues. V was clipped by 7 bases and J by 2 bases, with 14 bases between them. The V gene's germline CDR1 is MNHEY and CDR2 SVGAGI. The CDR3 sequence: CASISAGVNTEAFF. The CDR3, as DNA: TGTGCCAGCATTTCTGCGGGAGTAAACACTGAAGCTTTCTTT.

V usage is TRBV6-5 and J usage is TRBJ2-7; TRBD1 aligns across 7 bases. The trim removed 6 bases at V and 2 bases at J, leaving 7 bases unmatched. The germline V gene encodes CDR1 MNHEY and CDR2 SVGAGI. This CDR3 is built from 14 residues. CDR3 coding DNA: TGTGCCAGCAGCCTGTCAGGGGGACCCTACGAGCAGTACTTC. Translation: CASSLSGGPYEQYF.

The rearrangement joins TRBV7-2 to TRBJ2-7; tentatively, D is TRBD2 (6 bases). V lost 5 bases to trimming and J lost 3 bases, with 11 bases between them. The length of the CDR3 is 13 residues. CDR1 is SGHTA and CDR2 is FQGNSA in the germline V gene. The CDR3, as DNA: TGTGCCAGCAGCCTTAGCGGTGTCTACGAGCAGTACTTC. Translation gives CASSLSGVYEQYF.

The gene calls are TRBV7-9 and TRBJ2-1; TRBD2 matches 16 bases. The CDR3 length is 15 residues. Germline assignment: CDR1 SEHNR and CDR2 FQNEAQ (reference sequence). The J segment lost 9 bases and the V segment lost 7 bases, leaving 6 bases of the junction unmatched. CDR3 coding DNA: TGTGCCAGCAAGTACGGGACTAGCGGGAGGGTTGAGCAGTTCTTC. This gives the protein CASKYGTSGRVEQFF.

The rearrangement uses TRBV6-2 or TRBV6-3 and TRBJ2-1; possibly TRBD2 for D (6 bases). V was clipped by 3 bases and J by 8 bases, with 14 bases between them. Germline CDR1 and CDR2: MNHEY and SVGEGT. This CDR3 comprises 14 residues. This CDR3 reads CASSYGTPGHEQFF. The CDR3 DNA follows: TGTGCCAGCAGTTATGGGACTCCGGGCCATGAGCAGTTCTTC.